This is a list of T cell receptor beta chains from one sample in a study of cytomegalovirus exposure and HLA in healthy donors. Profiling relied on immunoSEQ multiplex PCR, and the TCRdb table lists in-frame clones only, not all of them. This sample carries 150,000 to 200,000 clones, 77% of them seen once, and the ten largest clones take roughly 1.4%. Sequencing was done on a sample of PBMCs. All receptors derive from a young woman in good health and CMV-seropositive. CDR3s include the opening cysteine and the closing phenylalanine or tryptophan. A D gene is named only where the DNA matches it firmly. Clone size is not always given. Where it is, it says once, few, many or a class for expanded clones.

D	V	length	size	J	DNA	CDR3
.	TRBV11-2	15	.	TRBJ2-3	TGTGCCAGCAGCTTACAGGGTATAAGCACAGATACGCAGTATTTT	CASSLQGISTDTQYF
.	TRBV29-1	12	.	TRBJ1-1	TGCAGCTTTGGGCAGGGCTTCACTGAAGCTTTCTTT	CSFGQGFTEAFF
TRBD1	TRBV19	16	few	TRBJ2-3	TGTGCCAGTAGCCCCTCGGGGACAGGGGCATCGGATACGCAGTATTTT	CASSPSGTGASDTQYF
TRBD2	TRBV4-3	16	.	TRBJ2-5	TGCGCCAGCAGCCAAGATGGTTCGGGACTAGGAGAGACCCAGTACTTC	CASSQDGSGLGETQYF
TRBD2	TRBV30	12	.	TRBJ2-1	TGTGCCCGGGGGACTAGGTCCAATGAGCAGTTCTTC	CARGTRSNEQFF
TRBD2	TRBV28	18	.	TRBJ2-3	TGTGCCAGCAGTTGGAGTCCGGCGGGAGGGCCGGGGACAGATACGCAGTATTTT	CASSWSPAGGPGTDTQYF
TRBD2	TRBV7-2	14	.	TRBJ2-3	TGTGCCAGCAGCTTAGGCCTAGCGGGCGTGCCGGGGTATTTT	CASSLGLAGVPGYF
.	TRBV6-5	15	.	TRBJ2-5	TGTGCCAGCAGTTCAGGACAGCTCCAGGTGGAGACCCAGTACTTC	CASSSGQLQVETQYF
.	TRBV19	17	.	TRBJ2-1	TGTGCCAGTAGTACCAATCTCAGGGGCGGTGATTACAATGAGCAGTTCTTC	CASSTNLRGGDYNEQFF
.	TRBV9	13	few	TRBJ2-7	TGTGCCAGCAGCGGCCGGGACTCCTACGAGCAGTACTTC	CASSGRDSYEQYF
TRBD2	TRBV6-1	18	.	TRBJ2-1	TGTGCCAGCAGTGGGACGATGACTAGCGGGATCGGGAGGAATGAGCAGTTCTTC	CASSGTMTSGIGRNEQFF
TRBD2	TRBV7-6	21	.	TRBJ2-2	TGTGCCAGCAGCCCGACCGGGACAGGTGGACTAGCGGGAGGTCACACCGGGGAGCTGTTTTTT	CASSPTGTGGLAGGHTGELFF
.	TRBV4-2	17	.	TRBJ1-5	TGTGCCAGCAGCCAAGATTGGGGGGGCGGGAGCAATCAGCCCCAGCATTTT	CASSQDWGGGSNQPQHF
.	TRBV2	11	.	TRBJ1-1	TGTGCCAGCAGACGTGACAGTGAAGCTTTCTTT	CASRRDSEAFF
TRBD1	TRBV18	14	.	TRBJ2-5	TGTGCCAGCTCACCTGGGACAGTCCAAGAGACCCAGTACTTC	CASSPGTVQETQYF
.	TRBV21-1	13	.	TRBJ2-7	TGTGCCAGCAGTTTTCTTCCGGGACAGGGGAAAAACTTC	CASSFLPGQGKNF
.	TRBV29-1	13	few	TRBJ2-5	TGCAGCGCAAACGGCGGGGATGTAGAGACCCAGTACTTC	CSANGGDVETQYF
TRBD2	TRBV5-4	15	.	TRBJ2-7	TGTGCCAGCAGCTATGGACTAGCGGAATCCTACGAGCAGTACTTC	CASSYGLAESYEQYF
TRBD1	TRBV28	13	.	TRBJ2-7	TGTGCCAGCGGGGCGACAGGGTTAACAGAGCAGTACTTC	CASGATGLTEQYF
TRBD2	TRBV6-6	16	.	TRBJ2-2	TGTGCCAGCAGTCCCTTGCCTAGCGGGGGGACCGGGGAGCTGTTTTTT	CASSPLPSGGTGELFF